One and the same sample provided the 19 T cell receptor beta chains below, sequenced in a study of blood T cell repertoires in COVID-19. The assay was immunoSEQ multiplex PCR, and TCRdb's table has in-frame clones only and misses some. Among 150,000 to 200,000 clones listed, 87% were seen once. Material for sequencing was peripheral blood. All receptors come from a man aged 40-50 years with active or convalescent COVID-19.

J is TRBJ1-6 and V is TRBV3-1 (or the pseudogene TRBV3-2), with 8 bases identical to TRBD1. Germline loops: CDR1 LGHDT, CDR2 YNNKEL (reference sequence). With 7 bases clipped from V and 6 bases from J, the junction kept 8 bases outside the gene matches. The CDR3 consists of 15 residues. The CDR3 DNA reads as TGTGCCAGCAACTCTCCGGGACAGGTTAATTCACCCCTCCACTTT. It yields the protein CASNSPGQVNSPLHF.

The rearrangement links TRBV7-2 to TRBJ1-5, with TRBD1 as a possible D gene (6 bases). Between the trimmed V and J ends, which lost 1 base and 2 bases, there was a span of 9 bases. CDR1 SGHTA and CDR2 FQGNSA come from the germline V gene. This CDR3 has 15 residues. In nucleotides, the CDR3 is TGTGCCAGCAGCTTAGGCTCAGGGGGCAATCAGCCCCAGCATTTT. Translated: CASSLGSGGNQPQHF. The variable domain in full, completed from reference TRBV7-2 and TRBJ1-5, reads GAGVSQSPSNKVTEKGKDVELRCDPISGHTALYWYRQSLGQGLEFLIYFQGNSAPDKSGLPSDRFSAERTGGSVSTLTIQRTQQEDSAVYLCASSLGSGGNQPQHFGDGTRLSIL.

This chain joins TRBV4-3 and TRBJ2-3, with 9 bases lining up with TRBD2. Germline V lookup: CDR1 LGHNA, CDR2 YSLEER. V shed 0 bases and J 6 bases; nucleotides not matched to a gene: 10. The CDR3 loop spans 17 amino acids. The CDR3 bases are TGCGCCAGCAGCCAAGATCGGCTAGCGGGGAAGGGGGATACGCAGTATTTT. Its protein is CASSQDRLAGKGDTQYF.

V usage is TRBV2 and J usage is TRBJ1-6, with 10 bases fitting TRBD1. Losses at the gene ends were 4 bases for V and 6 bases for J; bases not matched to a gene: 6. The CDR3 consists of 16 residues. The V gene's germline CDR1 is SNHLY and CDR2 FYNNEI. In DNA form, the CDR3 reads TGTGCCAGCAGTGGACAGGGGGCCGATTCTAATTCACCCCTCCACTTT. Residues: CASSGQGADSNSPLHF.

The V and J genes are TRBV18 and TRBJ1-3, with 9 bases lining up with TRBD1. This CDR3 is built from 17 residues. The ends lost 3 bases at V and 0 bases at J; junction bases unmatched: 6. The V gene's germline CDR1 is KGHSH and CDR2 LQKENI. CDR3 in amino acids: CASSPRGTGTSGNTIYF. The CDR3 DNA reads TGTGCCAGCTCACCGCGGGGGACAGGGACCTCTGGAAACACCATATATTTT.

This clone was observed once. The chain recombines TRBV3-1 (or the pseudogene TRBV3-2) with TRBJ2-1; D is possibly TRBD2 (7 bases). V gave up 3 bases and J gave up 2 bases, with 11 bases separating them. Germline CDR1 is LGHDT and CDR2 is YNNKEL (reference sequence). The CDR3 length is 15 residues. CDR3 amino acids: CASSQGAGAYNEQFF. CDR3 coding DNA: TGTGCCAGCAGCCAGGGGGCGGGGGCCTACAATGAGCAGTTCTTC.

This clone was seen just once. The rearrangement links TRBV6-5 to TRBJ1-5, with TRBD1 matching 7 bases. Germline assignment: CDR1 MNHEY and CDR2 SVGAGI. The CDR3 runs 15 residues. V lost 5 bases, J lost 6 bases, and 10 bases stayed unmatched. In DNA, the CDR3 is TGTGCCAGCAGTCAAAAAACAGGGGCCAGTCAGCCCCAGCATTTT. Protein sequence: CASSQKTGASQPQHF.

This chain joins TRBV30 and TRBJ1-2; 7 positions agree with TRBD1. Germline CDR1 is GTSNPN and CDR2 is SVGIG (reference sequence). V was clipped by 0 bases and J by 7 bases; unmatched bases: 11. The CDR3 has 15 amino acids. The CDR3 region has the DNA TGTGCCTGGAGTGTACAGATAGGGGGCAAAGGTGGCTACACCTTC. Its translation: CAWSVQIGGKGGYTF.

This chain uses TRBV7-3 with TRBJ2-6; the D gene is possibly TRBD1 (5 bases). Germline V CDR1 and CDR2: SGHTA, FQGTGA. This CDR3 is 17 amino acids long. The ends were cut back, 1 base at V and 0 bases at J, with 10 bases in the middle. CDR3 amino acids: CASSLNVGHSGANVLTF. The DNA for the CDR3 is TGTGCCAGCAGCTTAAATGTCGGACACTCTGGGGCCAACGTCCTGACTTTC.

The CDR3 bases are TGTGCCAGCAGCGGTCCCGGACAGCAAGAGACCCAGTACTTC. The encoded protein is CASSGPGQQETQYF. The V and J genes are TRBV5-6 and TRBJ2-5; the D gene is possibly TRBD1 (6 bases). The CDR3 loop spans 14 amino acids. The germline CDR1 and CDR2 sequences are SGHDT and YYEEEE. The V end lost 4 bases, the J end lost 2 bases, and 12 bases lay between the germline ends.

In its sample, this clone was seen a few times. The chain combines TRBV6-5 with TRBJ2-1; possibly TRBD2 for D (6 bases). The germline CDR1 and CDR2 sequences are MNHEY and SVGAGI. The V end was cut by 1 base, the J end by 8 bases, with 18 bases between. This CDR3 contains 16 residues. This chain's CDR3 is CASSYYGGGMTDEQFF. The DNA of the CDR3 is TGTGCCAGCAGTTACTACGGGGGTGGAATGACAGATGAGCAGTTCTTC.

For the CDR3, the DNA is TGTGCCAGCAGCCCAAGAGGGACTATGAACACTGAAGCTTTCTTT. Translation gives CASSPRGTMNTEAFF. This rearrangement joins TRBV3-1 (or the pseudogene TRBV3-2) to TRBJ1-1; maybe TRBD1 (5 bases). CDR1 is LGHDT, CDR2 YNNKEL, per germline (reference sequence). CDR3 length: 15 amino acids. V lost 4 bases and J 0 bases, leaving 12 bases between the germline ends.

This chain links TRBV19 with TRBJ2-1, with D maybe TRBD2 (6 bases). The CDR3 is 12 residues long. V was shortened by 4 bases and J by 8 bases, with 9 bases between the two germline ends. Germline values: CDR1 LNHDA, CDR2 SQIVND (reference sequence). CDR3 bases: TGTGCCAGTAGTAGGGGACTCCATGAGCAGTTCTTC. Encoded protein: CASSRGLHEQFF.

This chain uses TRBV2 with TRBJ2-1; 9 nucleotides match TRBD1. Unmatched junction bases numbered 10, after V lost 5 bases and J lost 5 bases. CDR3 length: 16 amino acids. Germline V CDR1 and CDR2: SNHLY, FYNNEI. The CDR3 here is CASSPTGGTSHNEQFF. In nucleotides, the CDR3 is TGTGCCAGCAGTCCTACAGGGGGCACTTCCCACAATGAGCAGTTCTTC.

The chain joins TRBV28 to TRBJ2-7, with D perhaps TRBD2 (5 bases). V was clipped by 2 bases and J by 6 bases, with 5 bases between them. Germline values: CDR1 MDHEN, CDR2 SYDVKM. CDR3 length equals 11 residues. The CDR3 region is CASSLGGEQYF. CDR3 coding DNA: TGTGCCAGCAGTTTAGGAGGCGAGCAGTACTTC.

The rearrangement links TRBV29-1 to TRBJ2-3; possibly TRBD2 for D (5 bases). Looked up from germline, CDR1 is SQVTM and CDR2 is ANQGSEA. The V and J ends lost 1 base and 0 bases respectively, with 17 bases between them. The CDR3 consists of 17 residues. CDR3 coding DNA: TGCAGCGTTGAAGGGTGGGCCCGGAGCGGTAGCACAGATACGCAGTATTTT. As protein: CSVEGWARSGSTDTQYF.

The chain links TRBV7-3 to TRBJ2-3; D is perhaps TRBD2 (5 bases). The CDR3 runs 14 residues. Looked up from germline, CDR1 is SGHTA and CDR2 is FQGTGA. The V gene lost 0 bases and the J gene lost 6 bases, with 10 bases spanning the gap. In nucleotides, the CDR3 is TGTGCCAGCAGCTTAACTAGCGCCGGTGATACGCAGTATTTT. Translation gives CASSLTSAGDTQYF.

The chain uses TRBV6-5 and TRBJ2-3, with TRBD2 identical over 7 bases. The CDR3 extends over 13 amino acids. Germline CDR1 reads MNHEY; CDR2 reads SVGAGI. The V gene end was trimmed by 8 bases and the J gene end by 2 bases; junction bases not matched to a gene: 4. CDR3 amino acids: CASGRGDTDTQYF. In nucleotides, the CDR3 is TGTGCCAGCGGGAGGGGCGACACAGATACGCAGTATTTT.

This rearrangement joins TRBV9 to TRBJ1-1, with 9 bases that match TRBD1. This CDR3 is built from 14 residues. The V and J ends lost 4 bases and 3 bases, in that order; junction bases with no gene match: 4. Germline V gene sequence: CDR1 SGDLS, CDR2 YYNGEE. The CDR3 protein is CASSKWTGDTEAFF. CDR3 sequence (DNA): TGTGCCAGCAGCAAATGGACAGGGGACACTGAAGCTTTCTTT. The entire variable domain, with the rest obtained from reference TRBV9 and TRBJ1-1, is as follows: DSGVTQTPKHLITATGQRVTLRCSPRSGDLSVYWYQQSLDQGLQFLIQYYNGEERAKGNILERFSAQQFPDLHSELNLSSLELGDSALYFCASSKWTGDTEAFFGQGTRLTVV.